The next 28 T cell receptor beta chains were all read from a single sample in a study of blood T cell repertoires in COVID-19. The method was immunoSEQ multiplex PCR; TCRdb's version includes in-frame clones alone and lacks a portion of them. The data contain about 63,000 clones, 70% to 85% of them singletons. The sample consisted of peripheral blood. The receptors were sampled from a human donor in a cohort sampled during active COVID-19.

V is TRBV14 and J is TRBJ2-7, with a weak D call TRBD2 (6 bases). Germline loops: CDR1 SGHDN, CDR2 FVKESK. Deletions cut 3 bases from V and 7 bases from J, with 13 bases between. The length of the CDR3 is 13 residues. The CDR3 region is CASSQYPAGEQYF. The CDR3 nucleotides are TGTGCCAGCAGCCAGTACCCCGCGGGGGAGCAGTACTTC.

The chain uses TRBV7-9 and TRBJ1-6; weak D call: TRBD1 (5 bases). Looked up from germline, CDR1 is SEHNR and CDR2 is FQNEAQ (reference sequence). CDR3 length: 14 amino acids. Trimming stripped 6 bases from V and 10 bases from J, with 16 bases between. DNA of the CDR3: TGTGCCAGCAGTTCCCAAGGAGGGGAGTCACCCCTCCACTTT. Residues: CASSSQGGESPLHF.

V gene TRBV6-6 combines with J gene TRBJ2-2; TRBD1 aligns across 7 bases. Per germline, CDR1 MNHNY and CDR2 SVGAGI (reference sequence). The CDR3 sequence is 15 residues long. V lost 2 bases, J lost 4 bases, and 4 bases stayed unmatched. The CDR3 DNA sequence: TGTGCCAGCAGTTACGACAGGGAAATCACCGGGGAGCTGTTTTTT. This codes for CASSYDREITGELFF.

This clone came up a few times. This rearrangement joins TRBV28 to TRBJ2-1; TRBD2 is a possible D gene (5 bases). The germline gives CDR1 MDHEN, CDR2 SYDVKM. CDR3 size: 14 residues. Trimming removed 3 bases from V and 14 bases from J, with 20 bases in between. DNA of the CDR3: TGTGCCAGCAGTTTTGTGGACTCCTCCAGTGGGGAGTTCTTC. Amino acid sequence: CASSFVDSSSGEFF.

The count of this clone is one. The chain uses TRBV6-2 or TRBV6-3 and TRBJ2-1; D uncertain. V was cut by 6 bases and J by 5 bases, with 11 bases left in between. The length of the CDR3 is 13 residues. CDR1 and CDR2 (germline): MNHEY, SVGEGT. Here the CDR3 reads CASSPYRDNEQFF. CDR3 in DNA: TGTGCCAGCAGCCCCTACAGAGACAATGAGCAGTTCTTC.

The rearrangement joins TRBV21-1 to TRBJ1-1; no check of the table's D call, TRBD1, against the DNA was made. TRBV21-1 is a pseudogene locus. CDR3 length: 17 residues. CDR3 bases: TGTGCCAGCAGCAAAAAGGAGGGACAGGGGAAAACGGCTGAAGCTTTCTTT. Protein: CASSKKEGQGKTAEAFF.

The gene calls are TRBV12-3 or TRBV12-4 and TRBJ2-1; unclear D gene. The CDR3 spans 13 residues. Trimming removed 3 bases at V and 7 bases at J, with 10 bases between. The chain's CDR3 is CASSFRRRNEQFF. In nucleotides, the CDR3 is TGTGCCAGCAGTTTTAGACGGCGGAATGAGCAGTTCTTC.

The V and J genes are TRBV5-6 and TRBJ2-4, with D perhaps matching TRBD2 (6 bases). The CDR3 extends over 12 amino acids. Germline loops: CDR1 SGHDT, CDR2 YYEEEE. V shed 6 bases and J shed 8 bases, with 12 bases lying between them. CDR3 DNA: TGTGCCAGCAATAACGGGAGTTACATTCAGTACTTC. Translated, it gives CASNNGSYIQYF.

The CDR3: CAISERGTGNSPLHF. CDR3 DNA: TGTGCCATCAGTGAGCGCGGGACAGGGAATTCACCCCTCCACTTT. The chain recombines TRBV10-3 with TRBJ1-6; 9 bases are a match to TRBD1. Germline CDR1 is ENHRY and CDR2 is SYGVKD. The trim removed 2 bases at V and 7 bases at J, leaving 3 bases unmatched. The CDR3 has 15 amino acids.

The V gene is TRBV5-6, the J gene TRBJ2-5; no clear D gene. Looked up from germline, CDR1 is SGHDT and CDR2 is YYEEEE. V was clipped by 4 bases and J by 0 bases, with 19 bases between them. This CDR3 region has 17 residues. CDR3 sequence reads: CASSPVRSDPYQETQYF. As DNA, the CDR3 is TGTGCCAGCAGCCCCGTGAGGAGCGACCCGTACCAAGAGACCCAGTACTTC.

The chain is built from TRBV3-1 (or the pseudogene TRBV3-2) and TRBJ2-5; 7 bases are shared with TRBD2. The CDR3 has 13 amino acids. The V gene's germline CDR1 is LGHDT and CDR2 YNNKEL (reference sequence). Trimming removed 5 bases from V and 2 bases from J; junction bases left unmatched: 2. DNA for the CDR3: TGTGCCAGCAGCTCTAGCGGTCAAGAGACCCAGTACTTC. Its protein is CASSSSGQETQYF.

This clone was seen many times. The J gene is TRBJ1-3, the V gene TRBV11-3, with unresolved D. The CDR3 extends over 15 amino acids. CDR1 and CDR2 (germline): SGHNT, YENEEA. V was cut by 1 base and J by 3 bases, with 10 bases left in between. The CDR3 DNA follows: TGTGCCAGCAGCTTAGGAGGGCGCGTTGGAAACACCATATATTTT. Translated: CASSLGGRVGNTIYF.

This clone turned up a few times. J is TRBJ2-7 and V is TRBV27; possibly TRBD2 for D (5 bases). Trimming left V 5 bases short and J 2 bases short, with 10 bases between. CDR1 and CDR2 (germline): MNHEY, SMNVEV (reference sequence). CDR3 length: 13 amino acids. The CDR3 coding sequence is TGTGCCAGCAGTGCCGGGGTTACCTACGAGCAGTACTTC. It encodes CASSAGVTYEQYF.

This sequence joins TRBV7-8 and TRBJ2-3, with 7 bases aligning to TRBD2. The germline gives CDR1 SGHVS, CDR2 FQNEAQ. The CDR3 covers 15 residues. The V and J ends lost 2 bases and 0 bases, in that order; junction bases with no gene match: 2. The CDR3 loop reads CASSLLSGSTDTQYF. The CDR3 region has the DNA TGTGCCAGCAGCTTACTTAGCGGGAGCACAGATACGCAGTATTTT.

The gene calls are TRBV27 and TRBJ2-1, with a tentative D call TRBD2 (6 bases). CDR3 size: 14 residues. Between the trimmed V and J ends, which lost 2 bases and 4 bases, there was a span of 9 bases. The germline V gene encodes CDR1 MNHEY and CDR2 SMNVEV (reference sequence). The CDR3 is CASSLAGLYNEQFF. The DNA of the CDR3 is TGTGCCAGCAGTTTAGCGGGACTGTACAATGAGCAGTTCTTC.

Only a few counts were recorded for this clone. The chain recombines TRBV6-5 with TRBJ2-1; 7 bases match TRBD2. The V gene end was trimmed by 5 bases and the J gene end by 12 bases; junction bases not matched to a gene: 4. The CDR3 has 11 amino acids. CDR1 and CDR2 from the germline V gene are MNHEY and SVGAGI. The CDR3 is CASSPIAGQFF. The DNA of the CDR3 is TGTGCCAGCAGTCCAATAGCGGGGCAGTTCTTC.

V gene TRBV18 combines with J gene TRBJ2-5; TRBD1 agrees at 8 bases. The length of the CDR3 is 15 residues. Germline CDR1 is KGHSH and CDR2 is LQKENI. V dropped 5 bases and J dropped 1; count of bases not matched to a gene: 6. The CDR3: CASSISGGGQETQYF. CDR3 coding DNA: TGTGCCAGCTCAATATCAGGGGGCGGCCAAGAGACCCAGTACTTC.

This clone was counted once. The chain couples TRBV29-1 to TRBJ1-2, with D possibly being TRBD1 (5 bases). This CDR3 is built from 13 residues. Germline CDR1 and CDR2: SQVTM and ANQGSEA. The V end was cut by 3 bases, the J end by 4 bases, with 12 bases between. The CDR3 DNA follows: TGCAGCGTTGACTCAACAGGAATCTATGGCTACACCTTC. It yields the protein CSVDSTGIYGYTF.

The gene calls are TRBV4-3 and TRBJ2-7, with D perhaps TRBD1 (6 bases). CDR1 is LGHNA, CDR2 YSLEER, per germline. There are 15 residues in the CDR3. Trimming stripped 1 base from V and 3 bases from J, with 13 bases between. DNA for the CDR3: TGCGCCAGCAGCCAAGCCCGCAGGGGAGACTACGAGCAGTACTTC. Amino acid sequence: CASSQARRGDYEQYF.

V usage is TRBV2 and J usage is TRBJ2-7, with 7 nucleotides matching TRBD1. Germline-derived CDR1 and CDR2 are SNHLY and FYNNEI. With 6 bases clipped from V and 4 bases from J, the junction kept 3 bases outside the gene matches. The CDR3 runs 12 residues. The CDR3 loop is CASSPGQYEQYF. In DNA, the CDR3 is TGTGCCAGCAGCCCGGGACAGTACGAGCAGTACTTC.

V usage is TRBV24-1 and J usage is TRBJ2-2; D unresolved. Germline loops: CDR1 KGHDR, CDR2 SFDVKD. This CDR3 has 14 residues. Trimming left V 6 bases short and J 5 bases short, with 12 bases between. The CDR3 sequence is CATSRSSRTGELFF. Here the CDR3 DNA reads TGTGCCACCAGTAGGAGCTCGCGGACCGGGGAGCTGTTTTTT.

V and J are TRBV19 and TRBJ2-3, with 10 positions matching TRBD2. Trimming cost V 5 bases and J 5 bases; bases outside gene matches: 10. Germline V gene data show CDR1 as LNHDA and CDR2 as SQIVND (reference sequence). CDR3 length: 16 residues. The CDR3, as DNA: TGTGCCAGTAGTCCTCAAGCGGGAGGGCCAGGAGATACGCAGTATTTT. It specifies CASSPQAGGPGDTQYF.

V usage is TRBV27 and J usage is TRBJ2-5, with D perhaps TRBD2 (6 bases). Germline values: CDR1 MNHEY, CDR2 SMNVEV (reference sequence). V was clipped by 5 bases and J by 5 bases, with 15 bases between them. This CDR3 is built from 14 residues. In nucleotides, the CDR3 is TGTGCCAGCAGTATCCTTAGCCGGGGGGAGACCCAGTACTTC. Residues: CASSILSRGETQYF.

This chain uses TRBV5-1 with TRBJ2-1; the D gene is possibly TRBD2 (6 bases). The CDR3 is made up of 12 amino acids. Trimming removed 4 bases from V and 15 bases from J, with 17 bases in between. CDR1 and CDR2 (germline): SGHRS, YFSETQ. CDR3 sequence: CASSEGGPGRFF. The CDR3 coding sequence is TGCGCCAGCAGCGAGGGAGGACCCGGGAGGTTCTTC.

This rearrangement joins TRBV7-2 to TRBJ1-5; no definite D call. Trimming took off 5 bases at V and 2 bases at J, with 16 bases between the two ends. The germline V gene has CDR1 SGHTA and CDR2 FQGNSA. This CDR3 spans 16 amino acids. The CDR3 protein is CASSPQAGNGNQPQHF. The CDR3 bases are TGTGCCAGCAGCCCCCAGGCAGGTAATGGCAATCAGCCCCAGCATTTT.

There are a few counts of this clone. The V and J genes are TRBV7-2 and TRBJ2-3, with D maybe TRBD2 (5 bases). V was shortened by 0 bases and J by 3 bases, with 7 bases between the two germline ends. CDR1 is SGHTA and CDR2 is FQGNSA in the germline V gene. CDR3 length equals 14 residues. The CDR3 sequence is CASSLAGVTDTQYF. DNA of the CDR3: TGTGCCAGCAGCTTAGCGGGAGTAACAGATACGCAGTATTTT. Complete variable domain (other parts from reference TRBV7-2 and TRBJ2-3): GAGVSQSPSNKVTEKGKDVELRCDPISGHTALYWYRQSLGQGLEFLIYFQGNSAPDKSGLPSDRFSAERTGGSVSTLTIQRTQQEDSAVYLCASSLAGVTDTQYFGPGTRLTVL.

The chain employs TRBV19 and TRBJ2-7; possibly TRBD1 for D (6 bases). Germline assignment: CDR1 LNHDA and CDR2 SQIVND (reference sequence). This CDR3 has 14 amino acids. Trimming took 7 bases from V and 3 from J, leaving 16 bases between them. CDR3 DNA: TGTGCCAGTAAATCAGGGGCCTCGGGCTACGAGCAGTACTTC. Encoded protein: CASKSGASGYEQYF.

J is TRBJ2-2 and V is TRBV6-1; D ambiguous. V was clipped by 2 bases and J by 1 base, with 8 bases between them. This CDR3 spans 15 amino acids. Germline V gives CDR1 MNHNS, CDR2 SASEGT. The CDR3 reads CASSENLRNTGELFF. CDR3 sequence (DNA): TGTGCCAGCAGTGAAAATCTCAGGAACACCGGGGAGCTGTTTTTT.